This T cell receptor beta chain derives from a study of cytomegalovirus exposure and HLA in healthy donors. Turning to this clone: The antigen is unknown.

Whole-study results and caveats: Previously analyzed data showed that most TCR beta V segments were productive at a frequency of about 90% or about 30%.

Primers for the PCR totalled 60 Vbeta and 13 Jbeta. TCRdb's table, derived via immunoSEQ multiplex PCR, lists solely in-frame clones and lacks some. The sample has 90,000 to 100,000 clones; roughly 76% are singletons. The specimen was PBMCs. The sequence derives from a female donor in good health and CMV-seronegative.

CDR3 nucleotides: TGCGCCAGCAGTGTGATAGGGAGAACTGAAGCTTTCTTT. Translation gives CASSVIGRTEAFF. The chain joins TRBV10-2 to TRBJ1-1; D ambiguous. V dropped 4 bases and J dropped 5 bases, with 11 bases sitting between them. The CDR3 loop spans 13 amino acids. The V gene's germline CDR1 is WSHSY and CDR2 SAAADI.